This TCR beta chain comes out of a study of cytomegalovirus exposure and HLA in healthy donors. The study ran its PCR with 60 Vbeta and 13 Jbeta primers. The data were produced by immunoSEQ multiplex PCR, yet TCRdb's version contains in-frame clones alone and is incomplete. The sample lists 100,000 to 150,000 clones; around 82% were seen once. Germline CDR1 is MDHEN and CDR2 is SYDVKM. The length of the CDR3 is 15 residues. V lost 5 bases to trimming and J lost 7 bases; unmatched junction nucleotides: 6. This clone was seen only a few times. The antigen remains unidentified. The study, taken as a whole, reports: Cytomegalovirus association was assigned to approximately 180 TCR beta chains. Some V segments, TRBV6-2 and TRBV6-3 among them, were indistinguishable and were therefore excluded.

The chain combines TRBV28 with TRBJ1-6, with TRBD1 identical over 9 bases. The material sequenced was PBMCs. The origin of this receptor is a woman between 40 and 55 years old in good health and CMV-seropositive. CDR3 in amino acids: CASSPRTGANSPLHF. CDR3 in DNA: TGTGCCAGCAGTCCCCGGACAGGGGCAAATTCACCCCTCCACTTT.